The T cell receptor beta chain described here comes from a study of blood T cell repertoires in COVID-19. Some clones are missing from TCRdb's copy, which holds only in-frame ones; the method was immunoSEQ multiplex PCR. The sample includes 190,000 or so clones, around four fifths of them seen just once. The junction had 4 bases not matched to a gene; V was cut back by 0 bases and J by 5 bases. Germline assignment: CDR1 SGDLS and CDR2 YYNGEE. The CDR3 extends over 15 amino acids. The clonotype originates from a man in his 60s with COVID-19, enrolled during active disease. Sample: peripheral blood. The chain carries TRBV9 and TRBJ2-2, with 7 bases identical to TRBD2. The CDR3 loop is CASSVGGSYTGELFF. The CDR3 bases are TGTGCCAGCAGCGTAGGCGGGAGCTATACCGGGGAGCTGTTTTTT.